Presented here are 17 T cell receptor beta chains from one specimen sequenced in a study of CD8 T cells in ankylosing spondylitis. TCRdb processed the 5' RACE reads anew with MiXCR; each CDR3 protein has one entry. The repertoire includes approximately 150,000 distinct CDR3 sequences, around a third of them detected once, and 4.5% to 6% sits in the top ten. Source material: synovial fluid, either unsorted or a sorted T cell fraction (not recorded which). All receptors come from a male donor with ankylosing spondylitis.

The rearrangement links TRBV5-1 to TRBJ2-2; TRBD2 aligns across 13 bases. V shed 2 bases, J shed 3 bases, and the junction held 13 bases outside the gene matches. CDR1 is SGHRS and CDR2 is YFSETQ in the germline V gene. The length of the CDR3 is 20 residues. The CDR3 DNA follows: TGCGCCAGCAGCTTATCCAGGGGACTAGCGGGGAGAACATACACCGGGGAGCTGTTTTTT. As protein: CASSLSRGLAGRTYTGELFF.

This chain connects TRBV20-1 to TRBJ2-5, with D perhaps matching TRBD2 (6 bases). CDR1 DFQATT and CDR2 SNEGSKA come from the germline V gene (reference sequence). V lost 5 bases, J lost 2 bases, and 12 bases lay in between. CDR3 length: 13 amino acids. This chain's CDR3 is CSARGDWQETQYF. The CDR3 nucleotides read TGCAGTGCTCGAGGGGACTGGCAAGAGACCCAGTACTTC.

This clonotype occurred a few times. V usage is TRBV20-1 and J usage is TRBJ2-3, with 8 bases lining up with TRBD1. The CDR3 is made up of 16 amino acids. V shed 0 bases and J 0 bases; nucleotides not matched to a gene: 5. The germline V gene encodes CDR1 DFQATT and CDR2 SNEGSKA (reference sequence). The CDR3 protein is CSARDPTGVSTDTQYF. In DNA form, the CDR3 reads TGCAGTGCTAGAGACCCGACAGGGGTTAGCACAGATACGCAGTATTTT.

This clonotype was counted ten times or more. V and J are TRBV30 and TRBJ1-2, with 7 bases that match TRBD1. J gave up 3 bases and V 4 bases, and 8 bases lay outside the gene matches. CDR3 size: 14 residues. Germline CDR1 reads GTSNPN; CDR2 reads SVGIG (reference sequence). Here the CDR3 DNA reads TGTGCCTGGACTAAGACAGGGAGTTACTATGGCTACACCTTC. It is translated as CAWTKTGSYYGYTF.

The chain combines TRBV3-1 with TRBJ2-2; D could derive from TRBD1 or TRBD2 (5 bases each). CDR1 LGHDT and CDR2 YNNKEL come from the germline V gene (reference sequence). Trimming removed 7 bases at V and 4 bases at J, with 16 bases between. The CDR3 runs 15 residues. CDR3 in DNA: TGTGCCAGCAAAATTGGTGGGGGACGCACCGGGGAGCTGTTTTTT. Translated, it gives CASKIGGGRTGELFF.

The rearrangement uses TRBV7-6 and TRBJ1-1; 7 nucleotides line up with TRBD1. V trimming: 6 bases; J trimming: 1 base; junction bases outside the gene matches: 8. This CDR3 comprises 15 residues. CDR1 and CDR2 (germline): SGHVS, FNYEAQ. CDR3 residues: CASSFIGGPNTEAFF. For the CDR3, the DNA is TGTGCCAGCAGTTTTATAGGGGGCCCGAACACTGAAGCTTTCTTT.

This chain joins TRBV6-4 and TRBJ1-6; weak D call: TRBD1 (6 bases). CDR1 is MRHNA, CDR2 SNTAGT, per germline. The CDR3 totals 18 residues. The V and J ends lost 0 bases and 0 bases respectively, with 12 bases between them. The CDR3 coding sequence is TGTGCCAGCAGTGACTCGAAGGACAGTAGCTCCTATAATTCACCCCTCCACTTT. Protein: CASSDSKDSSSYNSPLHF.

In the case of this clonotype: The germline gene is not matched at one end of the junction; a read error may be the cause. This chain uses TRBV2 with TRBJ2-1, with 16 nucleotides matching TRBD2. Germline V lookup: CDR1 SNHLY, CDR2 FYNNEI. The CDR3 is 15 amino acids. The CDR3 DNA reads TGTGCCAGCAGTGGGGTCGCTGGGACTAGCGGGAGGGCGTCCTTC. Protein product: CASSGVAGTSGRASF.

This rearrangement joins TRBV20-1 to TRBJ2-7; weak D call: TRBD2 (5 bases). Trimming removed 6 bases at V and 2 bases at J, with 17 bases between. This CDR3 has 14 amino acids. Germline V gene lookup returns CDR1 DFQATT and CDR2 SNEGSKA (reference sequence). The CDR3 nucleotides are TGCAGTGCCTATACTCGGGGATCGGCCTACGAGCAGTACTTC. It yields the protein CSAYTRGSAYEQYF.

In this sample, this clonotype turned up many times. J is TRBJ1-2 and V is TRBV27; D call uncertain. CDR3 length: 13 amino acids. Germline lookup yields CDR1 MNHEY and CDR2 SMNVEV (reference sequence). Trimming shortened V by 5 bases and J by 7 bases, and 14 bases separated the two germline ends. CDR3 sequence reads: CASSPEGRAGYTF. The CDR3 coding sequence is TGTGCCAGCAGTCCCGAGGGCCGCGCTGGCTACACCTTC.

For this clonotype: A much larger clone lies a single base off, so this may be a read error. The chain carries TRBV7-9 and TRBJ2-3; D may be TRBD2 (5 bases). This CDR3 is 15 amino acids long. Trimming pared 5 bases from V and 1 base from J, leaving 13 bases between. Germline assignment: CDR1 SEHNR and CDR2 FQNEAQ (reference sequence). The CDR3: CASSPATAGTDTQYF. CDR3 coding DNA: TGTGCCAGCAGCCCCGCCACAGCGGGCACAGATACGCAGTATTTT.

CDR3 protein: CASKGPGRGTQYF. The CDR3 bases are TGTGCCAGCAAGGGTCCGGGGAGGGGGACCCAGTACTTC. This chain links TRBV6-2 or TRBV6-3 with TRBJ2-5; 7 bases line up with TRBD2. CDR1 MNHEY and CDR2 SVGEGT come from the germline V gene. The CDR3 loop spans 13 amino acids. The J segment lost 7 bases and the V segment lost 7 bases, leaving 9 bases of the junction unmatched.

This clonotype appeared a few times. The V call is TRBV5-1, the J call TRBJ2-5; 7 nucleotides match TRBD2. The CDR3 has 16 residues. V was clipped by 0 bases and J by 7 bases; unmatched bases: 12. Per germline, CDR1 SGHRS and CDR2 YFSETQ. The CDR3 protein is CASSLASGVLWGTQYF. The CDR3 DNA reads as TGCGCCAGCAGCTTGGCCAGCGGGGTCCTTTGGGGGACCCAGTACTTC.

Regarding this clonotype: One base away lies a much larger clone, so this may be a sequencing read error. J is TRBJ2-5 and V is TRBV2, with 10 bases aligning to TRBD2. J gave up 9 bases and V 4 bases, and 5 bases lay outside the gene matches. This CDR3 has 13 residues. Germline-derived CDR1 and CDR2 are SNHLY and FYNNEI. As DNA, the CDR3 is TGTGCCAGCAGTGCCGGACTAGCGGAGTCCCAGTACTTC. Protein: CASSAGLAESQYF.

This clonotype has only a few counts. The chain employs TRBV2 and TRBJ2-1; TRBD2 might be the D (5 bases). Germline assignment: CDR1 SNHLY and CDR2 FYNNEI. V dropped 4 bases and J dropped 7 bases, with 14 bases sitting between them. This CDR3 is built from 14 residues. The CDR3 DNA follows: TGTGCCAGCAGTGGGTGGGGAGCTTGGAATGAGCAGTTCTTC. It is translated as CASSGWGAWNEQFF. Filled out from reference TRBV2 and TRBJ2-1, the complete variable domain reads EPEVTQTPSHQVTQMGQEVILRCVPISNHLYFYWYRQILGQKVEFLVSFYNNEISEKSEIFDDQFSVERPDGSNFTLKIRSTKLEDSAMYFCASSGWGAWNEQFFGPGTRLTVL.

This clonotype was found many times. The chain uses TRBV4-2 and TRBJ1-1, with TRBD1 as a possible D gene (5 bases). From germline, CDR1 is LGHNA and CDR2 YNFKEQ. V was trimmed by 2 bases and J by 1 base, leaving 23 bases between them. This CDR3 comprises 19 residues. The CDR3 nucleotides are TGTGCCAGCAGCCAAAGGGGCGGTGGAATTATTGGAACGAACACTGAAGCTTTCTTT. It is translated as CASSQRGGGIIGTNTEAFF.

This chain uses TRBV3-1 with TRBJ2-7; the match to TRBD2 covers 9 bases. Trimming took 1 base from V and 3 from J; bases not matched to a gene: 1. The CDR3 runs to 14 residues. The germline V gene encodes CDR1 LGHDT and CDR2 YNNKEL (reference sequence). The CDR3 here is CASSQVTSGYEQYF. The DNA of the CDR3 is TGTGCCAGCAGCCAAGTGACTAGCGGCTACGAGCAGTACTTC.